The source of this T cell receptor beta chain is a study of blood T cell repertoires in COVID-19. Study at large: Sites across the United States, Italy and Spain contributed samples from acute and convalescent COVID-19.

Original handling: Reference gene primer amplification yielded estimated nucleated cell counts. Using immunoSEQ multiplex PCR, the repertoire was profiled, and TCRdb retains in-frame clones only, with some absent. The V and J calls and the clone size are those of that table, but D and trimming were determined from the DNA. The repertoire consists of 400,000 or so clones, with around 84% occurring once and the leading ten covering under 3%. Trimming removed 4 bases from V and 5 bases from J; junction bases left unmatched: 12. Per germline, CDR1 SGDLS and CDR2 YYNGEE. This CDR3 has 17 amino acids. The sequenced sample was peripheral blood. This TCR derives from a human donor in a cohort sampled during active COVID-19. This chain uses TRBV9 with TRBJ2-5, with 12 bases matching TRBD1. The CDR3 region has the DNA TGTGCCAGCAGCTCCTCCGGGACAGGGGGCGCCGGGGAGACCCAGTACTTC. It is translated as CASSSSGTGGAGETQYF.